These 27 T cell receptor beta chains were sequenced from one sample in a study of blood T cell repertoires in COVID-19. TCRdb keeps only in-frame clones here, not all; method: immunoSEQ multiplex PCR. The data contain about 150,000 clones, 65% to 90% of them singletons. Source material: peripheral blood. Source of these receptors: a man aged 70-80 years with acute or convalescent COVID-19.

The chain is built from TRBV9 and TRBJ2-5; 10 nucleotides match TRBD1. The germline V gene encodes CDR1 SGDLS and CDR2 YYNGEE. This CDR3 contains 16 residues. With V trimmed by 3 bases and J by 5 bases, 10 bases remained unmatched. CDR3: CASSAGTGAFSETQYF. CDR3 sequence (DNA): TGTGCCAGCAGCGCGGGGACAGGGGCTTTTTCGGAGACCCAGTACTTC.

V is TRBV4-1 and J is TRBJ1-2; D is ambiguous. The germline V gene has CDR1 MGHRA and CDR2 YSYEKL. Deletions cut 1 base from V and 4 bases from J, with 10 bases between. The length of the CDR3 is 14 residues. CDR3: CASSQGVAGYGYTF. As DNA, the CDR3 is TGCGCCAGCAGCCAAGGAGTAGCTGGCTATGGCTACACCTTC.

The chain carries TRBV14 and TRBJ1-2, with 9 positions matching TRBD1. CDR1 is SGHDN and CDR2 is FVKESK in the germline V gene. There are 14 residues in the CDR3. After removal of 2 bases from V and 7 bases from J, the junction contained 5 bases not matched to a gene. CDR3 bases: TGTGCCAGCAGCCAAAACAGGGGGCCCGGTGGCTACACCTTC. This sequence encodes CASSQNRGPGGYTF.

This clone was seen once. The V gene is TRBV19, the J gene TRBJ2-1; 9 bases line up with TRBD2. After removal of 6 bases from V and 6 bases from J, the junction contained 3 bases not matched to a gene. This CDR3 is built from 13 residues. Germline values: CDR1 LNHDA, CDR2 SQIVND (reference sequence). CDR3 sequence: CASSGTSRNEQFF. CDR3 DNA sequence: TGTGCCAGTAGCGGGACTAGCCGCAATGAGCAGTTCTTC.

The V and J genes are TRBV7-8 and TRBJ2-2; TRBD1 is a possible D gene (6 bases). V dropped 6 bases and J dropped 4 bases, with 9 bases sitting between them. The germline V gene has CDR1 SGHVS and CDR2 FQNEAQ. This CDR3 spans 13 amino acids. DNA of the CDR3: TGTGCCAGCAGGGACAGTATCACCGGGGAGCTGTTTTTT. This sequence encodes CASRDSITGELFF.

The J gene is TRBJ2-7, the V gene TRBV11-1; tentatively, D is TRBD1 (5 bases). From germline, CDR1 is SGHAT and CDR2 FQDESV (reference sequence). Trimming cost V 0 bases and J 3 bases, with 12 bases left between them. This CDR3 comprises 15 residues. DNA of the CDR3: TGTGCCAGCAGCTTAGCCTCAGGGCAGTTCTACGAGCAGTACTTC. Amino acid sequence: CASSLASGQFYEQYF.

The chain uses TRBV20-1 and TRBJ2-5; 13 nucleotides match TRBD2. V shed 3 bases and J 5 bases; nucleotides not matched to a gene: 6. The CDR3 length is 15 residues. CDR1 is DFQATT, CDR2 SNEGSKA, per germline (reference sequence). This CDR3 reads CSASRTSGSLETQYF. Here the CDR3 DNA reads TGCAGTGCTAGTCGGACTAGCGGGAGTCTTGAGACCCAGTACTTC.

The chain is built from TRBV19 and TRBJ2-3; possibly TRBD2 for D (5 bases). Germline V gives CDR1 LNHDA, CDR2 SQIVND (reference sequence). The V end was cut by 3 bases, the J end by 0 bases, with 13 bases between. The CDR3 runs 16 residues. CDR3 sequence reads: CASSMAGRPSTDTQYF. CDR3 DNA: TGTGCCAGTAGTATGGCGGGCAGACCTAGCACAGATACGCAGTATTTT.

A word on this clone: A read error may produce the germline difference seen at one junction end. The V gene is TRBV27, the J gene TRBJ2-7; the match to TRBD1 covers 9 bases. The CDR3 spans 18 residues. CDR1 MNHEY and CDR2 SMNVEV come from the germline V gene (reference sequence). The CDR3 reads CASSRWFQTGGASHEQYF. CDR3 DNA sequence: TGTGCCAGCAGCCGCTGGTTCCAAACAGGGGGCGCCTCCCACGAGCAGTACTTC.

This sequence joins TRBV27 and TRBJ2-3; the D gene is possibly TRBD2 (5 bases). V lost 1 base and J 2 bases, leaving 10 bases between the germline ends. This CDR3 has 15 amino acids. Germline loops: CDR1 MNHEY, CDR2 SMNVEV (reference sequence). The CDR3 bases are TGTGCCAGCAGTTTATTGTGGGGAGACACAGATACGCAGTATTTT. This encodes CASSLLWGDTDTQYF.

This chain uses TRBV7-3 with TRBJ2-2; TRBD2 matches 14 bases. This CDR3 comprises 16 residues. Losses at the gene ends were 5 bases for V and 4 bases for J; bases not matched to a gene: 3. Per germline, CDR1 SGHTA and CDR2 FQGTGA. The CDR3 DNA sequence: TGTGCCAGCAGCGCCGGACTAGCGGGAGGCACCGGGGAGCTGTTTTTT. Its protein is CASSAGLAGGTGELFF. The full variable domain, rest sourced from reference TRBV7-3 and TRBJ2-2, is GAGVSQTPSNKVTEKGKYVELRCDPISGHTALYWYRQSLGQGPEFLIYFQGTGAADDSGLPNDRFFAVRPEGSVSTLKIQRTERGDSAVYLCASSAGLAGGTGELFFGEGSRLTVL.

CDR3 sequence (DNA): TGTGCCAGCTCACCCGGTCCCGACAGAAACTATGGCTACACCTTC. Encoded protein: CASSPGPDRNYGYTF. The chain joins TRBV18 to TRBJ1-2; possible D gene TRBD1, 5 bases. Trimming stripped 3 bases from V and 2 bases from J, with 13 bases between. CDR1 KGHSH and CDR2 LQKENI come from the germline V gene. CDR3 length equals 15 residues.

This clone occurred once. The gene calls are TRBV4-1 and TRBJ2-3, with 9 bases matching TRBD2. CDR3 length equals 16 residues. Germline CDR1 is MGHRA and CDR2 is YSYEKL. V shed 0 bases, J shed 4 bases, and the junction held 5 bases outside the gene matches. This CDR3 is CASSQDDSSGADTQYF. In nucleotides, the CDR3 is TGCGCCAGCAGCCAAGATGATTCTAGCGGGGCAGATACGCAGTATTTT.

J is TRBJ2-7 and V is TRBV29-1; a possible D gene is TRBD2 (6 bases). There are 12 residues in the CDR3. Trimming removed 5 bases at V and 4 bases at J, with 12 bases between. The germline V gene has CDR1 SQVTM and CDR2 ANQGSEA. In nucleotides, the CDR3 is TGCAGCGTTAGTCCGGGAGCGTACGAGCAGTACTTC. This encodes CSVSPGAYEQYF.

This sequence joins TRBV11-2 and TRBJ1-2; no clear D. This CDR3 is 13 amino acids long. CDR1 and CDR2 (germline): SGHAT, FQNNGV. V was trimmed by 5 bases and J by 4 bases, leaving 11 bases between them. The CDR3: CASSPMSTYGYTF. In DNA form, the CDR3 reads TGTGCCAGCAGCCCCATGAGCACCTATGGCTACACCTTC.

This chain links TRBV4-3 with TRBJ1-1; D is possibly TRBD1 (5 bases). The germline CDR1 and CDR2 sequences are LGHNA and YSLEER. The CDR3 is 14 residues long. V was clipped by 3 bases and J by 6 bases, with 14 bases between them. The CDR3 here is CASSQDRQRSEAFF. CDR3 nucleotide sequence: TGCGCCAGCAGCCAGGATAGACAGCGTTCTGAAGCTTTCTTT.

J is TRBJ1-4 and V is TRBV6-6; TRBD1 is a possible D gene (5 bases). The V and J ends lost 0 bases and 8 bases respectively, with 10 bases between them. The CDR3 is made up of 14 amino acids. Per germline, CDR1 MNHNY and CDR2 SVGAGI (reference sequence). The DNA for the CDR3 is TGTGCCAGCAGTTACTCAGGGGTCGGAGAAAAACTGTTTTTT. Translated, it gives CASSYSGVGEKLFF.

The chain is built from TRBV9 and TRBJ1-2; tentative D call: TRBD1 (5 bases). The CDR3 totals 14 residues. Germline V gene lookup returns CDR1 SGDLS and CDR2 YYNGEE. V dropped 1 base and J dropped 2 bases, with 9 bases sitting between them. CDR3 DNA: TGTGCCAGCAGCGTACAGGGTACGAACTATGGCTACACCTTC. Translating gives CASSVQGTNYGYTF.

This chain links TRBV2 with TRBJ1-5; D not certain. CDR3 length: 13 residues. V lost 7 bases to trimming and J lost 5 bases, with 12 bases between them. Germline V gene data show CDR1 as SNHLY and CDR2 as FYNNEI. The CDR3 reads CASTRVDYQPQHF. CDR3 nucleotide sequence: TGTGCCAGCACTCGGGTCGACTATCAGCCCCAGCATTTT.

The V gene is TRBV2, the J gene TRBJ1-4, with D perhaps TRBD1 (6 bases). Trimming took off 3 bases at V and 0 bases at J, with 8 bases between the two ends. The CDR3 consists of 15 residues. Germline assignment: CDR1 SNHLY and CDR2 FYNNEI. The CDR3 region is CASSDRTATNEKLFF. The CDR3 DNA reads TGTGCCAGCAGTGACCGGACAGCAACTAATGAAAAACTGTTTTTT.

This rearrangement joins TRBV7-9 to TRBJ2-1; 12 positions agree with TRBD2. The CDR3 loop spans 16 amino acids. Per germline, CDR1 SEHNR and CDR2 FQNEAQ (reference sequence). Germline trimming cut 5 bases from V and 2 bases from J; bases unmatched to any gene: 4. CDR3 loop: CASSPRTSGTYNEQFF. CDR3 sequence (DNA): TGTGCCAGCAGCCCTCGGACTAGCGGGACCTACAATGAGCAGTTCTTC.

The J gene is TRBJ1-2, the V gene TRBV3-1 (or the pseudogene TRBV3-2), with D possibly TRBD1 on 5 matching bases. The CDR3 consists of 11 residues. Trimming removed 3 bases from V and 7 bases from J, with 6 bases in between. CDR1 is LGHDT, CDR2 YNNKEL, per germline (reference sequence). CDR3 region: CASSQGGGYTF. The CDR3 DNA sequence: TGTGCCAGCAGCCAGGGGGGTGGCTACACCTTC.

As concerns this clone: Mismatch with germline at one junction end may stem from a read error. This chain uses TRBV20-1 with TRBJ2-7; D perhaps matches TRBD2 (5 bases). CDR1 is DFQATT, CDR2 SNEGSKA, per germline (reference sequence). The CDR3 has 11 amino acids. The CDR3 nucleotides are TGCAGTGCTGGAGACTACTACGAGCAGTACTTC. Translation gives CSAGDYYEQYF.

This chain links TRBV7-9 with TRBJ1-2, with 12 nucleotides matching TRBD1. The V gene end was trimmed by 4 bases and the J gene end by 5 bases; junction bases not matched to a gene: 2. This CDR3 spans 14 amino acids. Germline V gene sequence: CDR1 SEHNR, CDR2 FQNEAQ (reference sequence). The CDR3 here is CASSWGQGAYGYTF. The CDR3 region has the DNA TGTGCCAGCAGCTGGGGACAGGGGGCGTATGGCTACACCTTC.

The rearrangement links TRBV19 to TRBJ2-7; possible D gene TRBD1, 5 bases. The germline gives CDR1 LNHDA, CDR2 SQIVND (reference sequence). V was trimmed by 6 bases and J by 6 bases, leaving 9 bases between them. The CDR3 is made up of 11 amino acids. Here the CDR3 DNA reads TGTGCCAGTAGGCAGGGCAGCGAGCAGTACTTC. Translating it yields CASRQGSEQYF.

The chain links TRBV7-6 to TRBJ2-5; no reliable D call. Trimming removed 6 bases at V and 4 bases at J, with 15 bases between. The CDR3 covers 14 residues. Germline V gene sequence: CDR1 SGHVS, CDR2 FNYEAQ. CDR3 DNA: TGTGCCAGCAGGAACGCGAGGAGTTCAGAGACCCAGTACTTC. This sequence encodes CASRNARSSETQYF.

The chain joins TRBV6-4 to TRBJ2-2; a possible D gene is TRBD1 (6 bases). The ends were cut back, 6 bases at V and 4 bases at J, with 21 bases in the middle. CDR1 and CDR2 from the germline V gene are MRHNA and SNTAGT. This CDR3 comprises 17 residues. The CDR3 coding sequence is TGTGCCAGCAGCGTACAGGGTATGGGGCGAGTCACCGGGGAGCTGTTTTTT. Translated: CASSVQGMGRVTGELFF.